The 6 T cell receptor beta chains reported below all come from one sample, sequenced in a study of glioma-infiltrating T cells after dendritic cell vaccination. As to time point: after dendritic cell vaccination, including at tumor progression/relapse. Sequencing used immunoSEQ multiplex PCR; TCRdb keeps in-frame clones, though not all of them. The sample has just under 100,000 clones, 80% seen once. Here the sequenced sample was blood, taken after dendritic cell vaccination. Receptors were obtained from a human donor with glioblastoma.

The CDR3 sequence: CASSPGQAPYGYTF. DNA of the CDR3: TGTGCCAGCAGCCCGGGACAGGCGCCCTATGGCTACACCTTC. The V gene is TRBV7-9, the J gene TRBJ1-2; 8 nucleotides match TRBD1. The CDR3 is made up of 14 amino acids. Germline CDR1 reads SEHNR; CDR2 reads FQNEAQ (reference sequence). V shed 5 bases, J shed 4 bases, and the junction held 6 bases outside the gene matches.

The V gene is TRBV18, the J gene TRBJ1-2; tentatively, D is TRBD1 (5 bases). Germline CDR1 reads KGHSH; CDR2 reads LQKENI. Between the trimmed V and J ends, which lost 3 bases and 1 base, there was a span of 12 bases. This CDR3 spans 15 amino acids. CDR3 region: CASSPPGQGNYGYTF. As DNA, the CDR3 is TGTGCCAGCTCACCTCCTGGGCAGGGTAACTATGGCTACACCTTC.

V and J are TRBV27 and TRBJ2-1; tentative D call: TRBD2 (5 bases). Germline V gives CDR1 MNHEY, CDR2 SMNVEV (reference sequence). The CDR3 covers 15 residues. The germline V and J ends were trimmed by 2 bases and 0 bases, with 8 bases remaining between them. The CDR3 DNA reads TGTGCCAGCAGTTTAGCGGGCTACTCCTACAATGAGCAGTTCTTC. This gives the protein CASSLAGYSYNEQFF.

The chain couples TRBV9 to TRBJ2-2; 13 bases match TRBD2. Germline assignment: CDR1 SGDLS and CDR2 YYNGEE. This CDR3 spans 19 amino acids. V lost 1 base and J lost 4; bases outside the gene matches: 10. DNA of the CDR3: TGTGCCAGCAGCGTATCCATTCTGACTAGCGGGGGGCGCACCGGGGAGCTGTTTTTT. Translation: CASSVSILTSGGRTGELFF.

This chain connects TRBV30 to TRBJ1-2; 9 bases fit TRBD1. The CDR3 extends over 15 amino acids. CDR1 and CDR2 from the germline V gene are GTSNPN and SVGIG (reference sequence). With V trimmed by 2 bases and J by 4 bases, 8 bases remained unmatched. This CDR3 is CAWSLHSTGGYGYTF. The CDR3 region has the DNA TGTGCCTGGAGTCTTCACTCGACAGGGGGCTATGGCTACACCTTC.

The V call is TRBV2, the J call TRBJ1-2; 9 bases fit TRBD1. CDR3 length: 12 residues. Germline V gene lookup returns CDR1 SNHLY and CDR2 FYNNEI. V lost 7 bases and J lost 7; bases outside the gene matches: 4. CDR3 DNA sequence: TGTGCCAGCACCATACAGGGGGCTGGCTACACCTTC. Translated: CASTIQGAGYTF. Together with reference TRBV2 and TRBJ1-2, the CDR3 gives the full variable domain: EPEVTQTPSHQVTQMGQEVILRCVPISNHLYFYWYRQILGQKVEFLVSFYNNEISEKSEIFDDQFSVERPDGSNFTLKIRSTKLEDSAMYFCASTIQGAGYTFGSGTRLTVV.